The rows below give T cell receptor beta chains drawn from one sample of a study of blood T cell repertoires in COVID-19. Profiling relied on immunoSEQ multiplex PCR, and the TCRdb table lists in-frame clones only, not all of them. Here the sample spans 250,000 to 350,000 clones, about 85% being singletons. Material for sequencing was peripheral blood. These TCRs come from a woman between 45 and 65 years old who had recovered from COVID-19. Both conserved end residues are trimmed from each CDR3. Fields, in order: V gene, J gene, CDR3 protein.

V gene: TRBV6-1; J gene: TRBJ2-7; CDR3 protein: ASSVTGTSGGPLYEQY
V gene: TRBV30; J gene: TRBJ1-3; CDR3 protein: AWSGFGGASGNTIY
V gene: TRBV7-8; J gene: TRBJ2-3; CDR3 protein: ASSLSGNKDTQY
V gene: TRBV7-2; J gene: TRBJ1-2; CDR3 protein: ASSVRRGQGKLTIGYT
V gene: TRBV7-9; J gene: TRBJ1-2; CDR3 protein: ASTALGGKGGYT
V gene: TRBV7-9; J gene: TRBJ1-1; CDR3 protein: ASSRLSVVNTEAF
V gene: TRBV6-2/TRBV6-3; J gene: TRBJ2-5; CDR3 protein: ASSYVQVQETQY
V gene: TRBV18; J gene: TRBJ1-1; CDR3 protein: ASSQNGQNTEAF
V gene: TRBV6-2/TRBV6-3; J gene: TRBJ1-1; CDR3 protein: ASSYWEGFAAF
V gene: TRBV27; J gene: TRBJ2-1; CDR3 protein: ASSQTGFYEQF
V gene: TRBV10-3; J gene: TRBJ1-4; CDR3 protein: AISDGSTNEKLF
V gene: TRBV28; J gene: TRBJ1-5; CDR3 protein: ASSRTGQGAGQPQH
V gene: TRBV6-1; J gene: TRBJ1-5; CDR3 protein: ASSEARGYNQPQH
V gene: TRBV29-1; J gene: TRBJ2-3; CDR3 protein: SVEADSPGDTQY
V gene: TRBV7-9; J gene: TRBJ1-2; CDR3 protein: ASSPLQGASSGYT
V gene: TRBV5-1; J gene: TRBJ2-5; CDR3 protein: ASNQPTGVGETQY
V gene: TRBV5-4; J gene: TRBJ1-2; CDR3 protein: ASSSYREGYGYT
V gene: TRBV5-1; J gene: TRBJ1-1; CDR3 protein: ASSFWGRDTEAF
V gene: TRBV19; J gene: TRBJ2-7; CDR3 protein: ASSRTGAYEQY
V gene: TRBV7-9; J gene: TRBJ2-7; CDR3 protein: ASSLGGQPYEQY
V gene: TRBV19; J gene: TRBJ2-1; CDR3 protein: ASSIEGRGNYNEQF
V gene: TRBV28; J gene: TRBJ2-3; CDR3 protein: ASSLLTDTQY
V gene: TRBV28; J gene: TRBJ2-4; CDR3 protein: ASSLITGVDKNIQY
V gene: TRBV15; J gene: TRBJ1-4; CDR3 protein: ATSRDTAAGEKLF
V gene: TRBV7-9; J gene: TRBJ1-1; CDR3 protein: ASSLKIAGHTEAF
V gene: TRBV7-2; J gene: TRBJ1-1; CDR3 protein: ASSLGALNPAF
V gene: TRBV11-2; J gene: TRBJ2-6; CDR3 protein: ASSPPPGAPSGANVLT
V gene: TRBV5-6; J gene: TRBJ1-5; CDR3 protein: ASSFGGYQPQH